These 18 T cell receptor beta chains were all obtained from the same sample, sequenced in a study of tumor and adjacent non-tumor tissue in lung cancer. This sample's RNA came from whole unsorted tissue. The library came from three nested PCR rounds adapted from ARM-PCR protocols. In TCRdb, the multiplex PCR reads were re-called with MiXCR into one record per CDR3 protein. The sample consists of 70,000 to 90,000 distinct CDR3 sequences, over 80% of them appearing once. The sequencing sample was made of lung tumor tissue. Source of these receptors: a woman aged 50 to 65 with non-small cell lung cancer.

The CDR3 is CASSLPRTGESYEQYF. CDR3 bases: TGCGCCAGCAGCTTGCCCCGGACAGGGGAATCCTACGAGCAGTACTTC. The chain links TRBV5-1 to TRBJ2-7; 9 bases are shared with TRBD1. CDR3 length: 16 amino acids. Trimming at V came to 1 base and at J to 1 base, leaving 6 bases not matched to a gene. The germline CDR1 and CDR2 sequences are SGHRS and YFSETQ.

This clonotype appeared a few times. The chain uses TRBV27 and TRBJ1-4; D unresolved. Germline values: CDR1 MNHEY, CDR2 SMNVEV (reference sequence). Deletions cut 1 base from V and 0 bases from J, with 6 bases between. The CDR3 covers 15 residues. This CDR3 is CASSLWGTTNEKLFF. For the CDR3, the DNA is TGTGCCAGCAGTTTATGGGGAACAACTAATGAAAAACTGTTTTTT.

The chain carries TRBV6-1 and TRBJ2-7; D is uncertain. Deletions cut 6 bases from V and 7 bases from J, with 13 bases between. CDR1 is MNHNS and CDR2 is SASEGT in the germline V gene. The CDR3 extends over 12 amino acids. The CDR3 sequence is CASSDHASEQYF. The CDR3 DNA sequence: TGTGCCAGCAGCGACCACGCGTCTGAGCAGTACTTC.

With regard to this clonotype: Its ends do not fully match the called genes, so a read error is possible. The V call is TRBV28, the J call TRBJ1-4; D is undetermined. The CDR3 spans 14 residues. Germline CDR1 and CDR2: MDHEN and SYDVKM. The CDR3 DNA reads TGTGCCAGCGGTTTAGCCCCTCCCTGGGGAAAACTGTTTTTT. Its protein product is CASGLAPPWGKLFF.

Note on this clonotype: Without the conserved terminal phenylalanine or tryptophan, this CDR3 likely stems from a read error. In DNA form, the CDR3 reads TGTGCCAGCAGTACCCTGGGGTCTGAGATCTTTTCGGACTATGGCTACACCTTA. Its protein is CASSTLGSEIFSDYGYTL. The V call is TRBV28, the J call TRBJ1-2; D is unresolved. The CDR3 is made up of 18 amino acids. Germline V lookup: CDR1 MDHEN, CDR2 SYDVKM. V shed 5 bases and J shed 3 bases, with 25 bases lying between them.

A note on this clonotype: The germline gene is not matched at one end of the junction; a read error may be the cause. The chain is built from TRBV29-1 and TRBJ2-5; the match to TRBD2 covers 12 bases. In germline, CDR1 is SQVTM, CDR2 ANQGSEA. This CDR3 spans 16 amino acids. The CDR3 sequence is CSVSLTSGRVAETQYF. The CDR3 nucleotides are TGCAGCGTCTCCTTGACTAGCGGGAGAGTTGCCGAGACCCAGTATTTC.

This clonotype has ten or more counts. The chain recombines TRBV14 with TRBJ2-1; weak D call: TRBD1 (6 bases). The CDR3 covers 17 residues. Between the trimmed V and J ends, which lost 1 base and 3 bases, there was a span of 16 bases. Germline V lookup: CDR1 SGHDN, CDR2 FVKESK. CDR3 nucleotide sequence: TGTGCCAGCAGCCAAGGCACAGCGAGGGGGATCTACAATGAGCAGTTCTTC. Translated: CASSQGTARGIYNEQFF.

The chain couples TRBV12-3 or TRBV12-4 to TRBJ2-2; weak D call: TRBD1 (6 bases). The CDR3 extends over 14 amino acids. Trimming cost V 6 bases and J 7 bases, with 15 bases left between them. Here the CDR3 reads CASSTTGVGGELFF. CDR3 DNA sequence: TGTGCCAGCAGCACGACAGGAGTTGGCGGGGAGCTGTTTTTT.

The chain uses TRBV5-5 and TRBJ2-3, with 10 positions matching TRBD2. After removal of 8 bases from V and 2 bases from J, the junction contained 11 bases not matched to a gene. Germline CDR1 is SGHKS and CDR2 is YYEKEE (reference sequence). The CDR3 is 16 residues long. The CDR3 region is CASRWTSGKNTDTQYF. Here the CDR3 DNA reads TGTGCCAGTAGGTGGACTAGCGGAAAAAACACAGATACGCAGTATTTT.

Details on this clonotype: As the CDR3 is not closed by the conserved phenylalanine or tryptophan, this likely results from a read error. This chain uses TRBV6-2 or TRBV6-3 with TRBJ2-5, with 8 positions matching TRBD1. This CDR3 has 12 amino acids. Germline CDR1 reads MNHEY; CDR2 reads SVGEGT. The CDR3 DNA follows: TGTGTCAGCGGGTGGACAGGGCAGACCCAGTACATC. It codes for CVSGWTGQTQYI.

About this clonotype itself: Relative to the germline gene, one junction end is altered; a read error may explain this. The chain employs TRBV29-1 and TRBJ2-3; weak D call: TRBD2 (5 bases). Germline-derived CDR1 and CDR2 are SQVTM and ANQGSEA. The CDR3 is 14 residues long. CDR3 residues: CSAQTGLRPDMQYF. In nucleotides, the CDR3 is TGCAGCGCTCAGACTGGACTGCGCCCAGATATGCAGTATTTT.

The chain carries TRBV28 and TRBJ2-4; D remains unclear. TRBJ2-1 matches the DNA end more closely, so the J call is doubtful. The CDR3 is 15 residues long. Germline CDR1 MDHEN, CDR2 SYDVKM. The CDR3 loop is CASSFESIAKNIQFF. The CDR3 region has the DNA TGTGCCAGCAGTTTTGAATCCATAGCCAAAAACATTCAGTTCTTC.

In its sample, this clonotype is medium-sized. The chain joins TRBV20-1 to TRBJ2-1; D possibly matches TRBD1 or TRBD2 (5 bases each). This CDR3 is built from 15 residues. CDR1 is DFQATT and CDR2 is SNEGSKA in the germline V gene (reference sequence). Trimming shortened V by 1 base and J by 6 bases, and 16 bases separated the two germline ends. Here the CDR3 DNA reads TGCAGTGCTAGAGGGGGGAAGGGCCGGTTCAATGAGCAGTTCTTC. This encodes CSARGGKGRFNEQFF.

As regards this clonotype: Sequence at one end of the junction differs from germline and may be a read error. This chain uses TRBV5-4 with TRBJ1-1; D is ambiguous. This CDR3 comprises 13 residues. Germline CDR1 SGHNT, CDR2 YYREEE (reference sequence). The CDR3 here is CASSLVGNTVAFF. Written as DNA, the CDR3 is TGTGCCAGCAGCTTAGTTGGGAACACTGTAGCTTTCTTT.

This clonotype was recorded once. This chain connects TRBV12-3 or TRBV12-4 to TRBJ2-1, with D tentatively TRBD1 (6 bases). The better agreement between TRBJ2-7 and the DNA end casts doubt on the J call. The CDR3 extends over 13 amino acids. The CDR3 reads CASRPDSDNEQYF. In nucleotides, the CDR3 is TGTGCCAGCCGTCCGGACAGCGACAATGAGCAGTACTTC.

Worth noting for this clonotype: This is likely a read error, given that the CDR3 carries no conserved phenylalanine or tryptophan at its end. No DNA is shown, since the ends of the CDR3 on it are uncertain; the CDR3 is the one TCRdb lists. The CDR3 spells CASSLGRNTGEPFL. The V and J genes are TRBV5-6 and TRBJ2-2. Counting both end residues, the CDR3 totals 14 amino acids. Germline lookup yields CDR1 SGHDT and CDR2 YYEEEE.

CDR3 sequence: CASSRTTGSNTQYF. The CDR3 DNA reads as TGTGCCAGCAGCCGGACTACCGGGAGTAATACGCAGTATTTT. V and J are TRBV7-8 and TRBJ2-3, with a weak D call TRBD2 (6 bases). V dropped 5 bases and J dropped 7 bases, with 16 bases sitting between them. CDR1 is SGHVS, CDR2 FQNEAQ, per germline. This CDR3 is 14 amino acids long.

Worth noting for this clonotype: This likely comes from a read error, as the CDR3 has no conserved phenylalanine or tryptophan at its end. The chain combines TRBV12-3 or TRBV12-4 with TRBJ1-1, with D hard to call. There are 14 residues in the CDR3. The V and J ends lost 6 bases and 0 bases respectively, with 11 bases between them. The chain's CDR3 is CASSSDQVNTEAFS. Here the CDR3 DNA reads TGTGCCAGCAGCTCAGATCAAGTGAACACTGAAGCTTTCTCT.